Presented here are 14 T cell receptor beta chains from one specimen sequenced in a study (dated by TCRdb to the mid-2010s). Receptor libraries were prepared by RT-PCR. Reads for this sample came from an Illumina MiSeq. TCRdb redid the processing of the public reads, applying fastp at Q25 and MiXCR, and retained in-frame beta chains. Records with the same CDR3 protein are collapsed into one entry carrying the most frequent genes and DNA. Counted in this sample were around 700,000 distinct CDR3 sequences; 13% to 15% of them appeared once. Roughly 3.6% of the sample is in the top ten clones. Sequencing input: memory CD4+ T cells from blood. These receptors originate from a female donor in good health, serving as a healthy control.

This clonotype was found many times. CDR3: CASSRGRFDEQYF. CDR3 bases: TGTGCCAGCAGCAGAGGGAGGTTTGACGAGCAGTACTTC. The chain recombines TRBV21-1 with TRBJ2-7; the D call TRBD2 from the table was never checked on the DNA. TRBV21-1 is labeled a pseudogene. The CDR3 is 13 residues long.

The chain combines TRBV7-3 with TRBJ2-6; D unclear. Trimming cost V 0 bases and J 0 bases, with 6 bases left between them. The CDR3 loop spans 16 amino acids. Germline values: CDR1 SGHTA, CDR2 FQGTGA. The CDR3 nucleotides are TGTGCCAGCAGCTTAACTCGTGTCTCTGGGGCCAACGTCCTGACTTTC. This sequence encodes CASSLTRVSGANVLTF.

The chain has TRBV6-2 or TRBV6-3 and TRBJ2-5; no clear D gene. This CDR3 region has 12 residues. The V gene's germline CDR1 is MNHEY and CDR2 SVGEGT. V lost 7 bases and J 7 bases, leaving 13 bases between the germline ends. The CDR3 loop is CASNPSRGTQYF. The CDR3 coding sequence is TGTGCCAGCAACCCGTCCAGAGGGACCCAGTACTTC.

This clonotype has more than one count but fewer than ten. The rearrangement joins TRBV5-5 to TRBJ2-3, with TRBD1 as a possible D gene (6 bases). CDR1 and CDR2 (germline): SGHKS, YYEKEE (reference sequence). Trimming shortened V by 3 bases and J by 2 bases, and 13 bases separated the two germline ends. CDR3 length equals 15 residues. Here the CDR3 DNA reads TGTGCCAGCAGCTCCAGGACAGCGAACACAGATACGCAGTATTTT. It yields the protein CASSSRTANTDTQYF.

The genes are TRBV6-2 or TRBV6-3 and TRBJ1-5, with D hard to call. V was pared by 2 bases and J by 5 bases, with 10 bases between. Germline CDR1 reads MNHEY; CDR2 reads SVGEGT. There are 14 residues in the CDR3. CDR3: CASSYLSRDQPQHF. As DNA, the CDR3 is TGTGCCAGCAGTTACCTGAGTCGGGATCAGCCCCAGCATTTT.

This clonotype appeared a few times. The chain has TRBV7-2 and TRBJ2-7, with D possibly TRBD1 on 7 matching bases. The CDR3 has 15 amino acids. V was trimmed by 5 bases and J by 2 bases, leaving 16 bases between them. Germline lookup yields CDR1 SGHTA and CDR2 FQGNSA. The CDR3 DNA reads as TGTGCCAGCAGCACCGCAGGGGGGACAACCTACGAGCAGTACTTC. Protein product: CASSTAGGTTYEQYF.

This clonotype was seen more than once but under ten times. The chain joins TRBV20-1 to TRBJ1-1; 12 bases match TRBD1. Germline V gives CDR1 DFQATT, CDR2 SNEGSKA (reference sequence). The V segment lost 1 base and the J segment 4 bases; nucleotides outside the gene matches: 7. The length of the CDR3 is 16 residues. The CDR3: CSARVPGGQGATEAFF. The CDR3 nucleotides are TGCAGTGCTAGAGTCCCAGGGGGACAGGGGGCCACTGAAGCTTTCTTT.

There are many counts of this clonotype. This rearrangement joins TRBV20-1 to TRBJ2-3, with a weak D call TRBD1 (6 bases). The germline V and J ends were trimmed by 6 bases and 7 bases, with 20 bases remaining between them. The CDR3 totals 14 residues. Germline loops: CDR1 DFQATT, CDR2 SNEGSKA (reference sequence). CDR3 sequence (DNA): TGCAGTGCCCTACGACAGGCCGAGCTTCATACGCAGTATTTT. This sequence encodes CSALRQAELHTQYF.

The table lists this clonotype with a few counts. This rearrangement joins TRBV29-1 to TRBJ2-1; D not resolved. This CDR3 is built from 14 residues. V lost 6 bases, J lost 7 bases, and 19 bases lay in between. Germline lookup yields CDR1 SQVTM and CDR2 ANQGSEA. The DNA of the CDR3 is TGCAGCGTGCCGGGTCGAGTCAGGTTTAATGAGCAGTTCTTC. Translation: CSVPGRVRFNEQFF.

This clonotype was seen more than once but under ten times. This chain links TRBV7-2 with TRBJ2-3; 9 nucleotides line up with TRBD2. The junction had 10 bases not matched to a gene; V was cut back by 5 bases and J by 4 bases. The CDR3 consists of 16 residues. Germline CDR1 is SGHTA and CDR2 is FQGNSA. The CDR3 loop is CASSPQGAGGPDTQYF. In DNA, the CDR3 is TGTGCCAGCAGCCCCCAGGGTGCGGGAGGGCCAGATACGCAGTATTTT.

V is TRBV6-2 or TRBV6-3 and J is TRBJ2-3; 7 bases agree with TRBD2. Germline loops: CDR1 MNHEY, CDR2 SVGEGT. V trimming: 10 bases; J trimming: 1 base; junction bases outside the gene matches: 8. The CDR3 is 14 amino acids. CDR3 nucleotide sequence: TGTGCCACCCAGATCCTAGCGGGCACAGATACGCAGTATTTT. This sequence encodes CATQILAGTDTQYF.

This chain joins TRBV27 and TRBJ2-1; tentative D call: TRBD2 (6 bases). V was clipped by 6 bases and J by 2 bases, with 14 bases between them. The CDR3 has 15 amino acids. Germline assignment: CDR1 MNHEY and CDR2 SMNVEV (reference sequence). Here the CDR3 DNA reads TGTGCCAGCAGCCCTTGGACTACAACCTACAATGAGCAGTTCTTC. Translated: CASSPWTTTYNEQFF.

The sample holds a few counts of this clonotype. CDR3 bases: TGTGCCAGCAGTTTCTCGAGGGCTCAACCCTACGAGCAGTACTTC. This sequence encodes CASSFSRAQPYEQYF. The chain carries TRBV27 and TRBJ2-7, with D maybe TRBD2 (5 bases). CDR3 size: 15 residues. Germline V gene sequence: CDR1 MNHEY, CDR2 SMNVEV (reference sequence). V was pared by 3 bases and J by 2 bases, with 14 bases between.

This clonotype was counted many times. The genes are TRBV4-3 and TRBJ1-3; D is ambiguous. The V end was cut by 0 bases, the J end by 3 bases, with 15 bases between. CDR3 length: 17 residues. Germline V gene sequence: CDR1 LGHNA, CDR2 YSLEER. CDR3 residues: CASSQDAGRTIGNTIYF. CDR3 DNA: TGCGCCAGCAGCCAAGATGCGGGCAGGACGATTGGAAACACCATATATTTT.